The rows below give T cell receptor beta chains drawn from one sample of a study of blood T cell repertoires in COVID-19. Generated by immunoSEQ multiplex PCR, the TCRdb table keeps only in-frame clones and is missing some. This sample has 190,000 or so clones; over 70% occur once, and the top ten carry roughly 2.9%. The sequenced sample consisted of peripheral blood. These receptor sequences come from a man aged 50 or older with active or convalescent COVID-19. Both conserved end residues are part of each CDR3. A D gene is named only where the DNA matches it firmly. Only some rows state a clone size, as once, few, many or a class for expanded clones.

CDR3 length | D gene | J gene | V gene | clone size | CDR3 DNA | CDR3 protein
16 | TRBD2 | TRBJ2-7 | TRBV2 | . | TGTGCCAGCAGGCCCGGGACTAGCGGGAGGGCGATCGAGCAGTACTTC | CASRPGTSGRAIEQYF
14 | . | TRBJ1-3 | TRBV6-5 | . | TGTGCCAGCAGTTACGGAGGGACTGGAAACACCATATATTTT | CASSYGGTGNTIYF
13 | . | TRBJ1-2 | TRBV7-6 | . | TGTGCCAGCAGCTTCGCCCAGGGCTATGGCTACACCTTC | CASSFAQGYGYTF
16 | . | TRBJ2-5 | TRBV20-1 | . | TGCAGTGCTAGTGGTAGGCGCTGGACACGGGGGGAGACCCAGTACTTC | CSASGRRWTRGETQYF
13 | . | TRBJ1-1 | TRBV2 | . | TGTGCCAGCAGCGCCAACAGGGACGGTGAAGCTTTCTTT | CASSANRDGEAFF
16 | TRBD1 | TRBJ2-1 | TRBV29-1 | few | TGCAGCGTGAGGGCGGTGCAGGACAGGGTACACAATGAGCAGTTCTTC | CSVRAVQDRVHNEQFF
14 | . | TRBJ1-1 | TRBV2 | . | TGTGCCAGCAGGGGAGGGAGCGCCGGCACTGAAGCTTTCTTT | CASRGGSAGTEAFF
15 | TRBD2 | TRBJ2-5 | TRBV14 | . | TGTGCCAGCAGCCCCACCCGCGGGGGGACTATGACCCAGTACTTC | CASSPTRGGTMTQYF
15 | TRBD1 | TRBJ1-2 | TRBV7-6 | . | TGTGCCAGCAGCTTAGCAAGGGGGCCGGGCTATGGCTACACCTTC | CASSLARGPGYGYTF
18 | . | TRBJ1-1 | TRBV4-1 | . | TGCGCCAGCAGCCAAGATTTCGCTACAGTAAGCATGAACACTGAAGCTTTCTTT | CASSQDFATVSMNTEAFF
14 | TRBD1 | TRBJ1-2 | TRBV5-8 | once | TGTGCCAGCAGGCCATTGACAGGGGACTATGGCTACACCTTC | CASRPLTGDYGYTF
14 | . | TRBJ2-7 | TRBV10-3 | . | TGTGCCATCAGGACAGACGAGCTCCTAGACGAGCAGTACTTC | CAIRTDELLDEQYF
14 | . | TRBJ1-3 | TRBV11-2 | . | TGTGCCAGTAACAGGGTAGGGGCTGGAAACACCATATATTTT | CASNRVGAGNTIYF
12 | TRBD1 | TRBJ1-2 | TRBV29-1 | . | TGCAGCGTTTCGACAGGGAACTATGGCTACACCTTC | CSVSTGNYGYTF
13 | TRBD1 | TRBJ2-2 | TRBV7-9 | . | TGTGCCAGCAGCTTAGCCGGACAGGACGGGCTGTTTTTT | CASSLAGQDGLFF
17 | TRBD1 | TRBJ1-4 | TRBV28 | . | TGTGCCAGCAGTTCCTATCAGGGGGCGACCTTAGGAGAAAAACTGTTTTTT | CASSSYQGATLGEKLFF
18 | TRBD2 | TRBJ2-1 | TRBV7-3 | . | TGTGCCAGCAGCCCCCGCCCGACTAGCGGTTCCCAGGCCCATGAGCAGTTCTTC | CASSPRPTSGSQAHEQFF
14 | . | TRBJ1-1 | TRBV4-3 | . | TGCGCCAGCAGCCTTTCCAGGGGGAACACTGAAGCTTTCTTT | CASSLSRGNTEAFF
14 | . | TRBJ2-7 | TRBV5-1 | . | TGCGCCAGCAGCTTGGCCGGACAACCTAGGGAGCAGTACTTC | CASSLAGQPREQYF
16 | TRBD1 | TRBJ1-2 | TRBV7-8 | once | TGTGCCAGCAGCTTAGGCCCCGGACAGGGGGCAATTGGCTACACCTTC | CASSLGPGQGAIGYTF
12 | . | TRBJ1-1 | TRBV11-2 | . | TGTGCCAGCAGCTCGAGGGCTAATGAAGCTTTCTTT | CASSSRANEAFF
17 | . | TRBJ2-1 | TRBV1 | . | TGCACCAGCAGCCAAGAACAGGGACTAGCTTACAACAATGAGCAGTTCTTC | CTSSQEQGLAYNNEQFF
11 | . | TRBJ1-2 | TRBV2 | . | TGTGCCAGCAGCCTAACCTGGGGCTACACCTTC | CASSLTWGYTF
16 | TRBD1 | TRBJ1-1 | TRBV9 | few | TGTGCCAGCAGCGTAGCAGGGGGCGCGATGAACACTGAAGCTTTCTTT | CASSVAGGAMNTEAFF
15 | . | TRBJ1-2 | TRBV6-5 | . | TGTGCCAGCAGTCACAAGGACAGCCGCTATGGGGGCTACACCTTC | CASSHKDSRYGGYTF
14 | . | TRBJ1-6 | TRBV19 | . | TGTGCCAGTAGTATTAGCGGGAGCAATTCACCCCTCCACTTT | CASSISGSNSPLHF
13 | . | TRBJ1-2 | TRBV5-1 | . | TGCGCCAGCAGCTTGGAGGCTAGCTGGGGCTACACCTTC | CASSLEASWGYTF
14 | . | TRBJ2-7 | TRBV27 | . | TGTGCCAGCAGTTTATCCGTATCAGGGTGGGAGCAGTACTTC | CASSLSVSGWEQYF
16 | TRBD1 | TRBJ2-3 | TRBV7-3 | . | TGTGCCAGCAGCTTAAGCGGACAGGGGGTCACAGATACGCAGTATTTT | CASSLSGQGVTDTQYF
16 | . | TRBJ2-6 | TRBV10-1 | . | TGCGCCAGCAGTGATGGGGGCGCGGCTGGGGCCAACGTCCTGACTTTC | CASSDGGAAGANVLTF
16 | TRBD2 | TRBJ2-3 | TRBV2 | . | TGTGCCAGCAGTGAGCTGGGACTAGCGGCCACAGATACGCAGTATTTT | CASSELGLAATDTQYF
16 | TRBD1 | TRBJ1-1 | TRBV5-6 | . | TGTGCCAGCCAGACCGGGACAGGGGTTCCTAACACTGAAGCTTTCTTT | CASQTGTGVPNTEAFF
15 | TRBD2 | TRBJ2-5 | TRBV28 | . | TGTGCCAGCAATGACCCGGGACTAGCGGGAGAGACCCAGTACTTC | CASNDPGLAGETQYF
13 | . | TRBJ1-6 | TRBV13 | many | TGTGCCAGCAGCTCCGGGTTGGTCTCCCCCCTCCACTTT | CASSSGLVSPLHF
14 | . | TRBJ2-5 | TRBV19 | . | TGTGCCAGTAGTAATGTGCGGGGTCAAGAGACCCAGTACTTC | CASSNVRGQETQYF
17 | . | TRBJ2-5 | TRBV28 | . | TGTGCCAGCAGTTTATTCCTCACAGGGTTCGGTCAAGAGACCCAGTACTTC | CASSLFLTGFGQETQYF
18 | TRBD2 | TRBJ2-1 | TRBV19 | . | TGTGCCAGTAGTATAACTAGCGGGGGGGCCGGCCCCTACAATGAGCAGTTCTTC | CASSITSGGAGPYNEQFF
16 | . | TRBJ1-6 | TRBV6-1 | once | TGTGCCAGCAGTGGCGTAGGGGGGGCCTATAATTCACCCCTCCACTTT | CASSGVGGAYNSPLHF
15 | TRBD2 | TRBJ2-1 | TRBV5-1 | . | TGCGCCAGCAGCACAGAGCGGGAGTTGTACTATGAGCAGTTCTTC | CASSTERELYYEQFF
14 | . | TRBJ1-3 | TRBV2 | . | TGTGCCAGCAGTACAGGGCACAGAGGAAACACCATATATTTT | CASSTGHRGNTIYF
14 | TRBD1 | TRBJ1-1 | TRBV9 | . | TGTGCCAGCAGCACAATGACAGGGGGGACTGAAGCTTTCTTT | CASSTMTGGTEAFF
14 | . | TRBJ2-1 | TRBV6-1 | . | TGTGCCAGCAGTGAAGGGCCGAAACCGGGTGAGCAGTTCTTC | CASSEGPKPGEQFF
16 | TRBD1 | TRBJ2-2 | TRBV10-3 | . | TGTGCCATCAGTGAGAGGGGGCGGGCGAACACCGGGGAGCTGTTTTTT | CAISERGRANTGELFF
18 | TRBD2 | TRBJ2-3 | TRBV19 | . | TGTGCCAGTAGTACCCCCCGGACTAGCGGGAGGTATTCAGATACGCAGTATTTT | CASSTPRTSGRYSDTQYF
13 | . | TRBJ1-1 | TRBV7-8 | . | TGTGCCAGCATCACAGGGAGGAACACTGAAGCTTTCTTT | CASITGRNTEAFF
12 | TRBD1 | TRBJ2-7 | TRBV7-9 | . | TGTGCCAGCAGGTCAACAGGGGTCGAGCAGTACTTC | CASRSTGVEQYF
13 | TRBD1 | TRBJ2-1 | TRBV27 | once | TGTGCCAGCAGTTTCGCCCCCGGACAGGGAGGGTTCTTC | CASSFAPGQGGFF
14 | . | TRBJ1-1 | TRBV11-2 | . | TGTGCCAGCAGCTTAGTAATAGGGGGTAGCGAAGCTTTCTTT | CASSLVIGGSEAFF
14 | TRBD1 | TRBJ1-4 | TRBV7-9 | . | TGTGCCAGCAGCTCAGGGGGAAATAATGAAAAACTGTTTTTT | CASSSGGNNEKLFF